One and the same sample provided the 24 T cell receptor beta chains below, sequenced in a study of blood T cell repertoires in COVID-19. TCRdb keeps only in-frame clones here, not all; method: immunoSEQ multiplex PCR. Counted here are 210,000 or so clones, 65% to 90% occurring once; the ten biggest clones make up approximately 9%. The sample consisted of PBMCs or T cells enriched from blood (not recorded which). Receptors were obtained from a woman between 50 and 59 years old with acute COVID-19.

The chain links TRBV11-3 to TRBJ2-5; a weak D match, TRBD2 (6 bases). CDR3 length equals 17 residues. Trimming cost V 3 bases and J 5 bases, with 22 bases left between them. CDR1 SGHNT and CDR2 YENEEA come from the germline V gene. The CDR3 bases are TGTGCCAGCAGCTTCCCCCCCTGGACTATTCCGGGGGAGACCCAGTACTTC. It is translated as CASSFPPWTIPGETQYF.

The rearrangement uses TRBV2 and TRBJ1-2; D call uncertain. Germline V CDR1 and CDR2: SNHLY, FYNNEI. Trimming left V 6 bases short and J 0 bases short, with 14 bases between. This CDR3 contains 15 residues. The CDR3 region has the DNA TGTGCCAGCAGCGATTCCGGGTTAGCTAACTATGGCTACACCTTC. Translated: CASSDSGLANYGYTF.

The chain combines TRBV7-2 with TRBJ2-5; 11 nucleotides agree with TRBD2. The V and J ends lost 1 base and 7 bases, in that order; junction bases with no gene match: 11. The germline CDR1 and CDR2 sequences are SGHTA and FQGNSA. The CDR3 loop spans 17 amino acids. The CDR3 DNA sequence: TGTGCCAGCAGCTTAGGTGTGGCTAGCGGGAGGTCTGGGACCCAGTACTTC. This translates into CASSLGVASGRSGTQYF.

The rearrangement joins TRBV6-6 to TRBJ2-7, with D perhaps TRBD1 (5 bases). The CDR3 is 15 amino acids. V was trimmed by 2 bases and J by 7 bases, leaving 18 bases between them. CDR1 and CDR2 (germline): MNHNY, SVGAGI (reference sequence). CDR3 sequence: CASSYPRGRDGEQYF. CDR3 coding DNA: TGTGCCAGCAGTTACCCTAGGGGCAGGGATGGGGAGCAGTACTTC.

The genes are TRBV5-6 and TRBJ2-5; a weak D match, TRBD2 (5 bases). The CDR3 has 14 residues. CDR1 SGHDT and CDR2 YYEEEE come from the germline V gene. V lost 4 bases to trimming and J lost 5 bases, with 15 bases between them. The CDR3 sequence: CASSLRATVETQYF. CDR3 nucleotides: TGTGCCAGCAGCCTGCGGGCTACCGTGGAGACCCAGTACTTC. The whole variable domain, remainder taken from reference TRBV5-6 and TRBJ2-5, is DAGVTQSPTHLIKTRGQQVTLRCSPKSGHDTVSWYQQALGQGPQFIFQYYEEEERQRGNFPDRFSGHQFPNYSSELNVNALLLGDSALYLCASSLRATVETQYFGPGTRLLVL.

This clone was counted a few times. The chain employs TRBV5-1 and TRBJ1-1, with 7 bases fitting TRBD1. Germline V gene data show CDR1 as SGHRS and CDR2 as YFSETQ. Trimming at V came to 3 bases and at J to 2 bases, leaving 4 bases not matched to a gene. CDR3 length: 14 residues. CDR3 in amino acids: CASSSGQSNTEAFF. The CDR3, as DNA: TGCGCCAGCAGCTCGGGACAGTCCAACACTGAAGCTTTCTTT.

This clone was counted a single time. The genes are TRBV30 and TRBJ1-6; possibly TRBD1 for D (5 bases). CDR3 length: 16 residues. Germline loops: CDR1 GTSNPN, CDR2 SVGIG (reference sequence). V was pared by 4 bases and J by 7 bases, with 20 bases between. The CDR3 coding sequence is TGTGCCTGGACCCGAGGGGAGGGAGTGGGGAATTCACCCCTCCACTTT. Translating it yields CAWTRGEGVGNSPLHF.

The chain is built from TRBV30 and TRBJ1-1; a possible D gene is TRBD1 (6 bases). Trimming shortened V by 3 bases and J by 0 bases, and 8 bases separated the two germline ends. From germline, CDR1 is GTSNPN and CDR2 SVGIG (reference sequence). CDR3 length equals 13 residues. For the CDR3, the DNA is TGTGCCTGGAGGAGGACAGTGAACACTGAAGCTTTCTTT. Translating it yields CAWRRTVNTEAFF.

The rearrangement joins TRBV18 to TRBJ2-7; a possible D gene is TRBD1 (5 bases). V was pared by 3 bases and J by 4 bases, with 25 bases between. This CDR3 spans 18 amino acids. Germline V gives CDR1 KGHSH, CDR2 LQKENI. CDR3 region: CASSPHREEHGAGYEQYF. The CDR3, as DNA: TGTGCCAGCTCACCTCACCGAGAAGAACATGGGGCCGGATACGAGCAGTACTTC.

V is TRBV5-1 and J is TRBJ2-1, with D possibly matching TRBD2 (5 bases). Trimming stripped 0 bases from V and 4 bases from J, with 11 bases between. Germline assignment: CDR1 SGHRS and CDR2 YFSETQ. This CDR3 contains 15 residues. In nucleotides, the CDR3 is TGCGCCAGCAGCTTGGCGGTAGCGAAATACAATGAGCAGTTCTTC. This codes for CASSLAVAKYNEQFF.

This clone came up once. V is TRBV3-1 (or the pseudogene TRBV3-2) and J is TRBJ2-1; weak D call: TRBD2 (5 bases). The V end lost 4 bases, the J end lost 0 bases, and 25 bases lay between the germline ends. This CDR3 comprises 20 residues. Germline V gene sequence: CDR1 LGHDT, CDR2 YNNKEL (reference sequence). CDR3 loop: CASSPYRPLTLGSSYNEQFF. For the CDR3, the DNA is TGTGCCAGCAGCCCCTATCGGCCCTTGACCCTGGGGAGCTCCTACAATGAGCAGTTCTTC.

This chain links TRBV3-1 (or the pseudogene TRBV3-2) with TRBJ2-2; tentatively, D is TRBD2 (6 bases). Trimming removed 0 bases from V and 4 bases from J, with 15 bases in between. In germline, CDR1 is LGHDT, CDR2 YNNKEL (reference sequence). This CDR3 contains 17 residues. The CDR3 DNA reads TGTGCCAGCAGCCAAGAAAAGACTAGTTTTAGCACCGGGGAGCTGTTTTTT. This sequence encodes CASSQEKTSFSTGELFF.

This clone was recorded a few times. The V and J genes are TRBV28 and TRBJ2-7, with D perhaps TRBD2 (7 bases). CDR1 and CDR2 from the germline V gene are MDHEN and SYDVKM. Between the trimmed V and J ends, which lost 6 bases and 5 bases, there was a span of 14 bases. This CDR3 is built from 13 residues. The CDR3 DNA sequence: TGTGCCAGCAGGCAAGGGGGGGGAGACGAGCAGTACTTC. Residues: CASRQGGGDEQYF.

The chain employs TRBV18 and TRBJ1-5; D is unclear. V was shortened by 3 bases and J by 0 bases, with 12 bases between the two germline ends. The CDR3 has 16 residues. Germline V lookup: CDR1 KGHSH, CDR2 LQKENI. The CDR3 DNA sequence: TGTGCCAGCTCACCTTCAAATACTCATAGCAATCAGCCCCAGCATTTT. Residues: CASSPSNTHSNQPQHF.

The chain joins TRBV7-2 to TRBJ2-1; D is possibly TRBD2 (5 bases). This CDR3 spans 13 amino acids. Trimming stripped 5 bases from V and 12 bases from J, with 17 bases between. Germline V gene data show CDR1 as SGHTA and CDR2 as FQGNSA. CDR3 loop: CASSRLAGSGQFF. CDR3 in DNA: TGTGCCAGCAGCCGTCTGGCGGGCTCGGGGCAGTTCTTC.

This chain connects TRBV6-6 to TRBJ1-6; 7 bases are a match to TRBD1. The ends lost 4 bases at V and 8 bases at J; junction bases unmatched: 8. The germline gives CDR1 MNHNY, CDR2 SVGAGI (reference sequence). The CDR3 runs to 15 residues. CDR3 in amino acids: CASSSPRQGYSPLHF. CDR3 in DNA: TGTGCCAGCAGTTCCCCGAGACAGGGTTATTCACCCCTCCACTTT.

This clone was counted a few times. This chain joins TRBV5-5 and TRBJ1-5; 7 positions match TRBD1. CDR1 is SGHKS, CDR2 YYEKEE, per germline (reference sequence). Germline trimming cut 3 bases from V and 8 bases from J; bases unmatched to any gene: 14. CDR3 length: 16 residues. CDR3 in DNA: TGTGCCAGCAGCTCAGGGAGTAGGGGGCAAGTGGAGCCCCAGCATTTT. Amino acid sequence: CASSSGSRGQVEPQHF.

The chain employs TRBV4-3 and TRBJ2-1; D is undetermined. Between the trimmed V and J ends, which lost 1 base and 5 bases, there was a span of 12 bases. CDR3 length: 15 amino acids. Germline assignment: CDR1 LGHNA and CDR2 YSLEER. Here the CDR3 DNA reads TGCGCCAGCAGCCAAGGCACTCTGCTAGACAATGAGCAGTTCTTC. It specifies CASSQGTLLDNEQFF.

Here the CDR3 DNA reads TGTGCCAGCAGCCAAGATTGGCGGGTATCTTCTCTAGAGACCCAGTACTTC. Translation: CASSQDWRVSSLETQYF. The genes are TRBV14 and TRBJ2-5; D possibly corresponds to TRBD2 (5 bases). V lost 0 bases and J lost 4, with 18 bases in between. Germline V CDR1 and CDR2: SGHDN, FVKESK. The CDR3 covers 17 residues.

The rearrangement links TRBV5-1 to TRBJ1-2, with TRBD1 matching 8 bases. The germline V gene encodes CDR1 SGHRS and CDR2 YFSETQ. The CDR3 extends over 17 amino acids. Germline trimming cut 1 base from V and 4 bases from J; bases unmatched to any gene: 12. The CDR3 nucleotides are TGCGCCAGCAGCTTGAATGGAGGGGCAGGGGGCTCCTATGGCTACACCTTC. Residues: CASSLNGGAGGSYGYTF.

This clone was picked up a small number of times. The V gene is TRBV4-3, the J gene TRBJ2-7, with D possibly being TRBD1 (8 bases). Germline V CDR1 and CDR2: LGHNA, YSLEER. The length of the CDR3 is 15 residues. V dropped 2 bases and J dropped 2 bases, with 13 bases sitting between them. Here the CDR3 reads CASSQITGGAYEQYF. CDR3 nucleotides: TGCGCCAGCAGCCAAATAACAGGGGGGGCCTACGAGCAGTACTTC.

The chain joins TRBV27 to TRBJ1-1; weak D call: TRBD1 (6 bases). The ends were cut back, 6 bases at V and 1 base at J, with 9 bases in the middle. Per the germline V gene, CDR1 is MNHEY and CDR2 is SMNVEV (reference sequence). The CDR3 loop spans 13 amino acids. The CDR3 region has the DNA TGTGCCAGCAGACAGACAGGGAACACTGAAGCTTTCTTT. The encoded protein is CASRQTGNTEAFF.

J is TRBJ2-7 and V is TRBV19, with TRBD2 matching 7 bases. The germline V gene has CDR1 LNHDA and CDR2 SQIVND (reference sequence). CDR3 size: 15 residues. V dropped 4 bases and J dropped 5; count of bases not matched to a gene: 11. This CDR3 is CASSTPQRGRDEQYF. CDR3 DNA: TGTGCCAGTAGTACACCACAGCGGGGTAGGGACGAGCAGTACTTC.

This clone was found a few times. The chain employs TRBV2 and TRBJ1-5; D is perhaps TRBD1 (6 bases). CDR3 size: 16 residues. The V and J ends lost 6 bases and 1 base respectively, with 16 bases between them. Germline V CDR1 and CDR2: SNHLY, FYNNEI. CDR3 in DNA: TGTGCCAGCAGCGGAGGTGGGGGCTTGAGCAATCAGCCCCAGCATTTT. Translation: CASSGGGGLSNQPQHF.